One and the same sample provided the 26 T cell receptor beta chains below, sequenced in a study of blood T cell repertoires in COVID-19. The data were produced by immunoSEQ multiplex PCR, yet TCRdb's version contains in-frame clones alone and is incomplete. This repertoire shows 200,000 to 250,000 clones, 65% to 90% found once; its top ten account for 6% to 9.5%. What was sequenced was peripheral blood. Source of these receptors: a woman between 50 and 59 years old with acute or convalescent COVID-19.

This clone was detected a few times. This chain connects TRBV5-6 to TRBJ2-1, with 13 bases fitting TRBD2. CDR1 and CDR2 from the germline V gene are SGHDT and YYEEEE. The CDR3 extends over 16 amino acids. V gave up 1 base and J gave up 7 bases; unmatched junction bases: 5. CDR3: CASSLWGLAGMNEQFF. DNA for the CDR3: TGTGCCAGCAGCTTGTGGGGACTAGCGGGGATGAATGAGCAGTTCTTC.

The chain combines TRBV21-1 with TRBJ2-2; no DNA check was done on the table's D call, TRBD2. TRBV21-1 is a pseudogene locus. The CDR3 spans 17 residues. This CDR3 is CASSKVQDLANTGELFF. Here the CDR3 DNA reads TGTGCCAGCAGCAAAGTGCAAGACCTAGCGAACACCGGGGAGCTGTTTTTT.

The rearrangement joins TRBV6-6 to TRBJ2-3; unclear D gene. The CDR3 runs to 14 residues. V dropped 5 bases and J dropped 2 bases, with 11 bases sitting between them. Germline CDR1 MNHNY, CDR2 SVGAGI (reference sequence). This CDR3 is CASSVTVSTDTQYF. CDR3 sequence (DNA): TGTGCCAGCAGTGTTACAGTATCCACAGATACGCAGTATTTT.

This chain joins TRBV27 and TRBJ2-5; maybe TRBD2 (5 bases). V was pared by 5 bases and J by 2 bases, with 15 bases between. Looked up from germline, CDR1 is MNHEY and CDR2 is SMNVEV (reference sequence). This CDR3 comprises 15 residues. The CDR3 region is CASSPRRTGQETQYF. The DNA for the CDR3 is TGTGCCAGCAGTCCCCGCCGGACGGGACAAGAGACCCAGTACTTC.

This clone was recorded only once. The rearrangement joins TRBV6-2 or TRBV6-3 to TRBJ2-5; 12 positions agree with TRBD2. The junction had 3 bases not matched to a gene; V was cut back by 2 bases and J by 2 bases. CDR1 and CDR2 (germline): MNHEY, SVGEGT. This CDR3 is built from 16 residues. CDR3 DNA: TGTGCCAGCAGTTACGGTCTAGCGGGGGGGCAAGAGACCCAGTACTTC. Protein: CASSYGLAGGQETQYF.

V is TRBV28 and J is TRBJ2-1, with 8 bases fitting TRBD2. Germline V gives CDR1 MDHEN, CDR2 SYDVKM. The J segment lost 9 bases and the V segment lost 8 bases, leaving 15 bases of the junction unmatched. This CDR3 is built from 15 residues. The CDR3 region is CASSEPGGPAVEQFF. The CDR3, as DNA: TGTGCCAGCTCGGAACCGGGGGGGCCGGCGGTTGAGCAGTTCTTC. Looking up the rest from reference TRBV28 and TRBJ2-1 gives the full variable domain: DVKVTQSSRYLVKRTGEKVFLECVQDMDHENMFWYRQDPGLGLRLIYFSYDVKMKEKGDIPEGYSVSREKKERFSLILESASTNQTSMYLCASSEPGGPAVEQFFGPGTRLTVL.

V and J are TRBV5-6 and TRBJ2-7; D possibly corresponds to TRBD2 (5 bases). The V and J ends lost 4 bases and 2 bases respectively, with 13 bases between them. The CDR3 has 14 amino acids. Germline loops: CDR1 SGHDT, CDR2 YYEEEE. In DNA, the CDR3 is TGTGCCAGCAGCCACCCCGGACTCCCCTACGAGCAGTACTTC. Translating it yields CASSHPGLPYEQYF.

The chain uses TRBV28 and TRBJ2-1; D gene uncertain. V was cut by 3 bases and J by 0 bases, with 15 bases left in between. CDR3 length: 17 residues. Germline V lookup: CDR1 MDHEN, CDR2 SYDVKM. CDR3 amino acids: CASSLNPTLSSYNEQFF. The CDR3 region has the DNA TGTGCCAGCAGTTTGAACCCAACTCTGAGCTCCTACAATGAGCAGTTCTTC. The full variable domain, in which reference TRBV28 and TRBJ2-1 provide the parts outside the CDR3, is DVKVTQSSRYLVKRTGEKVFLECVQDMDHENMFWYRQDPGLGLRLIYFSYDVKMKEKGDIPEGYSVSREKKERFSLILESASTNQTSMYLCASSLNPTLSSYNEQFFGPGTRLTVL.

The chain uses TRBV5-1 and TRBJ2-2; no clear D gene. The CDR3 covers 13 residues. Germline V gene lookup returns CDR1 SGHRS and CDR2 YFSETQ. V lost 2 bases and J 4 bases, leaving 6 bases between the germline ends. This CDR3 is CASSFRVTGELFF. The CDR3 bases are TGCGCCAGCAGCTTTCGGGTCACCGGGGAGCTGTTTTTT.

The chain links TRBV15 to TRBJ1-2, with D perhaps matching TRBD1 (5 bases). The germline V gene encodes CDR1 LNHNV and CDR2 YYDKDF (reference sequence). V lost 0 bases to trimming and J lost 2 bases, with 7 bases between them. The CDR3 is 14 residues long. CDR3 in DNA: TGTGCCACCAGCAGAGAGAACAGGAACTATGGCTACACCTTC. It translates to CATSRENRNYGYTF.

This sequence joins TRBV5-1 and TRBJ2-3, with D tentatively TRBD2 (5 bases). In germline, CDR1 is SGHRS, CDR2 YFSETQ. The germline V and J ends were trimmed by 0 bases and 2 bases, with 10 bases remaining between them. The CDR3 extends over 15 amino acids. The CDR3 DNA is TGCGCCAGCAGCTTGGAGCGAGCGGACACAGATACGCAGTATTTT. This translates into CASSLERADTDTQYF.

A note on this clone: The DNA is left out, because the CDR3 cannot be placed on it with certainty; the CDR3 is given as TCRdb lists it. The chain employs TRBV7-2 and TRBJ2-1; the table's TRBD1 call for D was not verified on the DNA. The CDR3 numbers 13 amino acids, ends counted. Germline values: CDR1 SGHTA, CDR2 FQGNSA. CDR3 residues: CASSFGQGAKKFF.

This sequence joins TRBV6-4 and TRBJ1-1, with TRBD1 identical over 9 bases. V dropped 6 bases and J dropped 5; count of bases not matched to a gene: 1. The CDR3 loop spans 12 amino acids. The germline gives CDR1 MRHNA, CDR2 SNTAGT. The CDR3 loop is CASRDRGTEAFF. The CDR3, as DNA: TGTGCCAGCAGGGACAGGGGAACTGAAGCTTTCTTT.

This clone appeared a single time. The chain carries TRBV10-3 and TRBJ2-7; D remains ambiguous. The germline gives CDR1 ENHRY, CDR2 SYGVKD. The CDR3 contains 13 residues. Trimming took off 3 bases at V and 2 bases at J, with 8 bases between the two ends. CDR3 coding DNA: TGTGCCATCAGTGAACGGGTGGCCTACGAGCAGTACTTC. It specifies CAISERVAYEQYF.

Of note for this clone: The junction shows a germline mismatch at one end, possibly a read error. This sequence joins TRBV7-7 and TRBJ2-2; 9 positions agree with TRBD2. The CDR3 has 17 amino acids. CDR1 is SSHAT and CDR2 is FNYEAQ in the germline V gene (reference sequence). The CDR3 bases are TGTGCTAGCAGCTTAGAGGTCAGCGGGGGGTACACCGGGGAGCTGTTTTTT. This codes for CASSLEVSGGYTGELFF.

The rearrangement links TRBV7-9 to TRBJ1-3, with D hard to call. Germline CDR1 SEHNR, CDR2 FQNEAQ (reference sequence). V was cut by 7 bases and J by 0 bases, with 16 bases left in between. The CDR3 has 16 residues. The CDR3, as DNA: TGTGCCAGCACCAGCGCCGGTGCTCACTCTGGAAACACCATATATTTT. Its translation: CASTSAGAHSGNTIYF.

The chain is built from TRBV5-6 and TRBJ1-1; D unresolved. The CDR3 has 14 residues. V shed 4 bases and J shed 1 base, with 11 bases lying between them. CDR1 and CDR2 from the germline V gene are SGHDT and YYEEEE. For the CDR3, the DNA is TGTGCCAGCAGCGACTACCAGCGGAACACTGAAGCTTTCTTT. Its translation: CASSDYQRNTEAFF.

The chain employs TRBV28 and TRBJ1-2, with D unclear. CDR1 MDHEN and CDR2 SYDVKM come from the germline V gene. Trimming shortened V by 6 bases and J by 8 bases, and 13 bases separated the two germline ends. CDR3 length: 12 residues. CDR3 region: CASSTSEWGYTF. In DNA, the CDR3 is TGTGCCAGCAGCACGAGTGAGTGGGGCTACACCTTC.

This chain uses TRBV6-1 with TRBJ2-3, with 9 positions matching TRBD2. The CDR3 spans 16 residues. V trimming: 3 bases; J trimming: 4 bases; junction bases outside the gene matches: 8. Germline V gene lookup returns CDR1 MNHNS and CDR2 SASEGT. The CDR3: CASSDGLAGGADTQYF. CDR3 DNA sequence: TGTGCCAGCAGTGACGGCCTGGCGGGGGGGGCAGATACGCAGTATTTT.

The V gene is TRBV5-8, the J gene TRBJ1-2; D is unresolved. The CDR3 is 12 amino acids. The V end was cut by 1 base, the J end by 7 bases, with 8 bases between. CDR1 and CDR2 (germline): SGHTS, YDEGEE. For the CDR3, the DNA is TGTGCCAGCAGCTTGTGGGAGCGTGGCTACACCTTC. This codes for CASSLWERGYTF.

V gene TRBV9 combines with J gene TRBJ2-1; TRBD2 matches at 9 bases. The CDR3 has 16 residues. Germline CDR1 and CDR2: SGDLS and YYNGEE. The ends lost 4 bases at V and 1 base at J; junction bases unmatched: 6. CDR3 amino acids: CASSLSGSFSYNEQFF. The DNA for the CDR3 is TGTGCCAGCAGCCTTAGCGGGAGTTTTTCCTACAATGAGCAGTTCTTC. The variable domain in full, completed from reference TRBV9 and TRBJ2-1, reads DSGVTQTPKHLITATGQRVTLRCSPRSGDLSVYWYQQSLDQGLQFLIQYYNGEERAKGNILERFSAQQFPDLHSELNLSSLELGDSALYFCASSLSGSFSYNEQFFGPGTRLTVL.

A note on this clone: Other DNA sequences within the sample encode an identical CDR3. The chain combines TRBV5-1 with TRBJ2-7; 12 positions match TRBD2. CDR1 SGHRS and CDR2 YFSETQ come from the germline V gene. V was pared by 4 bases and J by 2 bases, with 1 base of the junction left unmatched. CDR3 size: 14 residues. CDR3 sequence (DNA): TGCGCCAGCAGCCCTAGCGGGAGGGCCTACGAGCAGTACTTC. Protein: CASSPSGRAYEQYF. Supplemented by reference TRBV5-1 and TRBJ2-7, the full variable domain reads KAGVTQTPRYLIKTRGQQVTLSCSPISGHRSVSWYQQTPGQGLQFLFEYFSETQRNKGNFPGRFSGRQFSNSRSEMNVSTLELGDSALYLCASSPSGRAYEQYFGPGTRLTVT.

This chain joins TRBV9 and TRBJ2-7; 16 bases line up with TRBD2. CDR1 is SGDLS and CDR2 is YYNGEE in the germline V gene. The CDR3 totals 23 residues. V dropped 0 bases and J dropped 2; count of bases not matched to a gene: 20. The CDR3 here is CASSVDSPPPGLAGGPITYEQYF. The CDR3 nucleotides are TGTGCCAGCAGCGTAGACTCCCCTCCTCCGGGACTAGCGGGAGGGCCTATCACCTACGAGCAGTACTTC.

The V and J genes are TRBV30 and TRBJ2-2; 12 bases are a match to TRBD2. J lost 6 bases, V lost 4 bases, and 3 bases had no gene match. Germline loops: CDR1 GTSNPN, CDR2 SVGIG (reference sequence). The CDR3 is 14 amino acids. CDR3 bases: TGTGCCTGGAACCTAGCGGGAGGGGCCGGGGAGCTGTTTTTT. This codes for CAWNLAGGAGELFF.

The J gene is TRBJ1-3, the V gene TRBV30, with D uncertain. The germline gives CDR1 GTSNPN, CDR2 SVGIG (reference sequence). The germline V and J ends were trimmed by 0 bases and 3 bases, with 12 bases remaining between them. The CDR3 spans 15 residues. The CDR3 DNA is TGTGCCTGGAGTGTAGGAGGGCCGAGTGGAAACACCATATATTTT. Translation gives CAWSVGGPSGNTIYF.

The J gene is TRBJ2-6, the V gene TRBV4-3, with 7 bases lining up with TRBD2. The length of the CDR3 is 15 residues. The ends lost 4 bases at V and 4 bases at J; junction bases unmatched: 4. Germline loops: CDR1 LGHNA, CDR2 YSLEER. This chain's CDR3 is CASSLGGTGANVLTF. The CDR3 DNA reads as TGCGCCAGCAGCCTCGGGGGGACCGGGGCCAACGTCCTGACTTTC.